This paragraph reports one TCR beta chain. This specimen comes from a study of blood T cell repertoires in COVID-19. Study-wide background: Sites across the United States, Italy and Spain contributed samples from acute and convalescent COVID-19. In each case, the material was cDNA or gDNA derived from T cells, B-cell-depleted T cells, or PBMCs.

Under the authors' procedure: Reference gene primers were amplified, and this amplification served to estimate nucleated cell counts. Sequencing used immunoSEQ multiplex PCR; TCRdb keeps in-frame clones, though not all of them. For V, J and clone size, that table is used; D and trimming come from the DNA. The sample comprises over 130,000 clones, about four fifths of which are singletons, and 4% rests with the top ten. Germline V lookup: CDR1 SGHTA, CDR2 FQGNSA. This CDR3 contains 14 residues. Trimming removed 4 bases from V and 6 bases from J; junction bases left unmatched: 5. This receptor was obtained from a woman aged 55 to 70 with acute or convalescent COVID-19. Sequencing was carried out using peripheral blood. The V and J genes are TRBV7-2 and TRBJ1-1; 10 bases agree with TRBD1. This CDR3 reads CASSYDRGRAEAFF. CDR3 nucleotides: TGTGCCAGCAGCTACGACAGGGGGCGAGCTGAAGCTTTCTTT.